This T cell receptor beta chain was captured in a study of shared clonotypes between healthy human individuals. Study summary: Each donor's CD4 naive and CD4 memory cells filled three plates apiece, CD8 naive two, and CD8 memory one.

In the naive CD8 group, cells lacked CD45RO and were positively selected for CCR7, so terminally differentiated effector memory CD45RA+ cells were left out. Those who donated were healthy HIV-negative adults, with no recent acute infections or vaccinations reported. Libraries were prepared by immunoSEQ multiplex PCR; TCRdb keeps only in-frame clonotypes and omits some of them. The sample carries some 800,000 clones, around 93% recorded once. The germline gives CDR1 SEHNR, CDR2 FQNEAQ (reference sequence). The CDR3 spans 13 residues. V dropped 4 bases and J dropped 2 bases, with 9 bases sitting between them.

This clonotype was sampled from a man aged 30-40 years in good health. V gene TRBV7-9 combines with J gene TRBJ2-7; D is unclear. What was sequenced was naive CD8+ T cells sorted from blood. In nucleotides, the CDR3 is TGTGCCAGCAGCTCGACTGTGGCCTACGAGCAGTACTTC. Residues: CASSSTVAYEQYF.